One sample yielded the 30 T cell receptor beta chains listed below, sequenced in a study of blood T cell repertoires in COVID-19. The data were produced by immunoSEQ multiplex PCR, yet TCRdb's version contains in-frame clones alone and is incomplete. The sample lists 300,000 or so clones; roughly 90% were seen once. The specimen sequenced was peripheral blood. The source of these receptors is a man aged 18 to 35 who had recovered from COVID-19.

This chain uses TRBV4-1 with TRBJ2-1; D is unresolved. V was trimmed by 0 bases and J by 5 bases, leaving 8 bases between them. The CDR3 has 14 amino acids. The germline CDR1 and CDR2 sequences are MGHRA and YSYEKL. This CDR3 reads CASSQDYGNNEQFF. DNA for the CDR3: TGCGCCAGCAGCCAAGATTACGGTAACAATGAGCAGTTCTTC.

This chain links TRBV9 with TRBJ1-1, with 8 positions matching TRBD1. V dropped 0 bases and J dropped 8; count of bases not matched to a gene: 9. There are 15 residues in the CDR3. From germline, CDR1 is SGDLS and CDR2 YYNGEE. CDR3 DNA: TGTGCCAGCAGCGTAGCGACAGGGGCGTTGGGAGAAGCTTTCTTT. Protein: CASSVATGALGEAFF.

Worth noting for this clone: Other nucleotide sequences from this sample produce the same CDR3. V usage is TRBV19 and J usage is TRBJ1-1; D gene uncertain. Germline V gives CDR1 LNHDA, CDR2 SQIVND (reference sequence). Between the trimmed V and J ends, which lost 7 bases and 1 base, there was a span of 7 bases. CDR3 length: 12 amino acids. The CDR3, as DNA: TGTGCCAGTAACTCCGGGAACACTGAAGCTTTCTTT. Amino acid sequence: CASNSGNTEAFF.

This chain connects TRBV9 to TRBJ2-3; D might be TRBD2 (5 bases). Germline CDR1 SGDLS, CDR2 YYNGEE. V was shortened by 0 bases and J by 2 bases, with 13 bases between the two germline ends. This CDR3 contains 16 residues. DNA for the CDR3: TGTGCCAGCAGCGTAGAAAAAGGTCGGGACACAGATACGCAGTATTTT. Translation gives CASSVEKGRDTDTQYF.

The J gene is TRBJ1-1, the V gene TRBV10-3; a possible D gene is TRBD1 (6 bases). This CDR3 is 17 amino acids long. V was cut by 4 bases and J by 1 base, with 19 bases left in between. The germline gives CDR1 ENHRY, CDR2 SYGVKD. DNA of the CDR3: TGTGCCATCAGTGGGGGGCCGATAGGGAGCCCGAACACTGAAGCTTTCTTT. This gives the protein CAISGGPIGSPNTEAFF.

This clone was found once. This chain joins TRBV19 and TRBJ2-3, with TRBD1 matching 8 bases. Germline CDR1 LNHDA, CDR2 SQIVND (reference sequence). The V gene end was trimmed by 5 bases and the J gene end by 4 bases; junction bases not matched to a gene: 11. This CDR3 is built from 16 residues. This CDR3 is CASSPQDRELADTQYF. The DNA of the CDR3 is TGTGCCAGTAGTCCGCAGGACAGGGAACTCGCAGATACGCAGTATTTT.

The V gene is TRBV6-5, the J gene TRBJ2-1; 9 bases agree with TRBD2. J gave up 2 bases and V 2 bases, and 4 bases lay outside the gene matches. Germline V gene data show CDR1 as MNHEY and CDR2 as SVGAGI. The CDR3 is 16 residues long. The CDR3 DNA sequence: TGTGCCAGCAGTTACACGCCTAGCGGGACCTACAATGAGCAGTTCTTC. Translation: CASSYTPSGTYNEQFF.

This chain connects TRBV9 to TRBJ2-2; 9 nucleotides match TRBD2. V shed 0 bases, J shed 6 bases, and the junction held 6 bases outside the gene matches. The CDR3 consists of 16 residues. Germline loops: CDR1 SGDLS, CDR2 YYNGEE. CDR3 sequence reads: CASSVATERGAGELFF. The CDR3 nucleotides are TGTGCCAGCAGCGTAGCTACCGAGCGGGGGGCCGGGGAGCTGTTTTTT.

V usage is TRBV6-5 and J usage is TRBJ1-4, with D hard to call. The V gene's germline CDR1 is MNHEY and CDR2 SVGAGI. V was cut by 1 base and J by 11 bases, with 11 bases left in between. The CDR3 consists of 13 residues. The CDR3 DNA reads TGTGCCAGCAGTTACTTTCCAGGAGGGAAACTGTTTTTT. Amino acid sequence: CASSYFPGGKLFF.

This chain joins TRBV6-4 and TRBJ1-2, with TRBD1 identical over 10 bases. Germline trimming cut 7 bases from V and 3 bases from J; bases unmatched to any gene: 5. Germline assignment: CDR1 MRHNA and CDR2 SNTAGT. This CDR3 is 14 amino acids long. The CDR3 bases are TGTGCCAGCAATAGGACAGGGGGTGACTATGGCTACACCTTC. Protein: CASNRTGGDYGYTF.

This chain uses TRBV6-2 or TRBV6-3 with TRBJ2-2; weak D call: TRBD2 (6 bases). Germline values: CDR1 MNHEY, CDR2 SVGEGT. Trimming took off 2 bases at V and 1 base at J, with 8 bases between the two ends. The CDR3 loop spans 15 amino acids. The CDR3 here is CASSYGAGNTGELFF. In nucleotides, the CDR3 is TGTGCCAGCAGTTACGGAGCGGGGAACACCGGGGAGCTGTTTTTT.

This clone was seen a handful of times. The J gene is TRBJ2-7, the V gene TRBV12-3 or TRBV12-4; the match to TRBD2 covers 7 bases. J gave up 4 bases and V 6 bases, and 6 bases lay outside the gene matches. The CDR3 consists of 13 residues. The CDR3 reads CASSGAGRYEQYF. The CDR3 DNA reads TGTGCCAGCAGCGGAGCGGGGCGGTACGAGCAGTACTTC.

The CDR3 sequence is CASSYSKGGAGGYTF. In nucleotides, the CDR3 is TGTGCCAGCAGTTACTCGAAAGGGGGCGCGGGAGGCTACACCTTC. The chain uses TRBV6-5 and TRBJ1-2; 7 nucleotides match TRBD1. Germline CDR1 is MNHEY and CDR2 is SVGAGI. The CDR3 loop spans 15 amino acids. With 0 bases clipped from V and 8 bases from J, the junction kept 9 bases outside the gene matches.

The chain links TRBV18 to TRBJ1-4, with D unclear. Germline assignment: CDR1 KGHSH and CDR2 LQKENI. This CDR3 has 15 residues. V lost 0 bases and J 3 bases, leaving 8 bases between the germline ends. CDR3: CASSPPGTANEKLFF. CDR3 coding DNA: TGTGCCAGCTCACCACCGGGTACAGCTAATGAAAAACTGTTTTTT.

The chain carries TRBV7-2 and TRBJ2-7, with D perhaps matching TRBD1 (7 bases). CDR3 length: 16 amino acids. With 3 bases removed from V and 6 bases from J, the gap between germline ends came to 21 bases. CDR1 is SGHTA and CDR2 is FQGNSA in the germline V gene. CDR3 sequence (DNA): TGTGCCAGCAGCTTGCAGGGGGGTCAGGGCAGTCGCGAGCAGTACTTC. Amino acids: CASSLQGGQGSREQYF.

This clone appeared a single time. The chain is built from TRBV15 and TRBJ2-5; D is possibly TRBD2 (6 bases). From germline, CDR1 is LNHNV and CDR2 YYDKDF (reference sequence). Trimming pared 0 bases from V and 5 bases from J, leaving 13 bases between. This CDR3 is built from 15 residues. This chain's CDR3 is CATSRDPGAGETQYF. In nucleotides, the CDR3 is TGTGCCACCAGCAGAGACCCGGGAGCCGGGGAGACCCAGTACTTC. The whole variable domain, remainder taken from reference TRBV15 and TRBJ2-5, is DAMVIQNPRYQVTQFGKPVTLSCSQTLNHNVMYWYQQKSSQAPKLLFHYYDKDFNNEADTPDNFQSRRPNTSFCFLDIRSPGLGDTAMYLCATSRDPGAGETQYFGPGTRLLVL.

With respect to this clone: The sample holds other DNA sequences that translate to the same CDR3. This chain joins TRBV27 and TRBJ1-1, with 12 bases fitting TRBD1. The trim removed 4 bases at V and 4 bases at J, leaving 1 base unmatched. CDR1 is MNHEY and CDR2 is SMNVEV in the germline V gene (reference sequence). CDR3 size: 14 residues. CDR3 sequence (DNA): TGTGCCAGCAGTTGGGACAGGGGGCGCACTGAAGCTTTCTTT. It encodes CASSWDRGRTEAFF.

Only one count was recorded for this clone. The genes are TRBV19 and TRBJ2-7, with 7 bases lining up with TRBD1. The CDR3 spans 16 residues. With 4 bases clipped from V and 0 bases from J, the junction kept 9 bases outside the gene matches. Per germline, CDR1 LNHDA and CDR2 SQIVND (reference sequence). Here the CDR3 reads CASSRSVGTVSYEQYF. The CDR3 region has the DNA TGTGCCAGTAGTAGGTCAGTGGGGACAGTCTCCTACGAGCAGTACTTC.

The chain is built from TRBV6-4 and TRBJ1-1; TRBD1 aligns across 8 bases. V was pared by 0 bases and J by 5 bases, with 8 bases of the junction left unmatched. The CDR3 is made up of 16 amino acids. CDR1 is MRHNA and CDR2 is SNTAGT in the germline V gene. The CDR3 sequence is CASSDSNQGARTEAFF. As DNA, the CDR3 is TGTGCCAGCAGTGACTCGAATCAGGGGGCGAGGACTGAAGCTTTCTTT.

V gene TRBV11-2 combines with J gene TRBJ1-2; TRBD1 matches at 9 bases. The V segment lost 6 bases and the J segment 4 bases; nucleotides outside the gene matches: 6. Germline V gene lookup returns CDR1 SGHAT and CDR2 FQNNGV. CDR3 length: 14 amino acids. This chain's CDR3 is CASRKDRGPYGYTF. The CDR3, as DNA: TGTGCCAGCAGAAAGGACAGGGGCCCCTATGGCTACACCTTC.

The V gene is TRBV9, the J gene TRBJ2-3; no clear D gene. Trimming removed 0 bases from V and 4 bases from J, with 6 bases in between. The CDR3 runs to 13 residues. Germline CDR1 SGDLS, CDR2 YYNGEE. The CDR3 spells CASSVAFPDTQYF. The CDR3 bases are TGTGCCAGCAGCGTAGCTTTTCCAGATACGCAGTATTTT.

The chain recombines TRBV18 with TRBJ1-2; the D gene is possibly TRBD1 (6 bases). This CDR3 is 13 amino acids long. Trimming removed 3 bases at V and 5 bases at J, with 10 bases between. CDR1 and CDR2 from the germline V gene are KGHSH and LQKENI. CDR3 residues: CASSPGQGYGYTF. Here the CDR3 DNA reads TGTGCCAGCTCACCCGGGCAGGGGTATGGCTACACCTTC. Complete variable domain (other parts from reference TRBV18 and TRBJ1-2): NAGVMQNPRHLVRRRGQEARLRCSPMKGHSHVYWYRQLPEEGLKFMVYLQKENIIDESGMPKERFSAEFPKEGPSILRIQQVVRGDSAAYFCASSPGQGYGYTFGSGTRLTVV.

V gene TRBV7-2 combines with J gene TRBJ2-1, with D maybe TRBD2 (6 bases). Germline-derived CDR1 and CDR2 are SGHTA and FQGNSA. The CDR3 loop spans 13 amino acids. V was cut by 4 bases and J by 5 bases, with 9 bases left in between. CDR3 region: CASSSRGNNEQFF. CDR3 DNA sequence: TGTGCCAGCAGCTCCCGGGGGAACAATGAGCAGTTCTTC.

The rearrangement joins TRBV18 to TRBJ1-1; D gene uncertain. This CDR3 region has 11 residues. Germline assignment: CDR1 KGHSH and CDR2 LQKENI. V shed 4 bases and J shed 6 bases, with 6 bases lying between them. The CDR3 here is CASSLLSEAFF. In DNA, the CDR3 is TGTGCCAGCTCACTCCTCTCTGAAGCTTTCTTT.

The rearrangement uses TRBV7-3 and TRBJ1-1; D ambiguous. Looked up from germline, CDR1 is SGHTA and CDR2 is FQGTGA. This CDR3 spans 13 amino acids. Between the trimmed V and J ends, which lost 3 bases and 5 bases, there was a span of 10 bases. The CDR3 bases are TGTGCCAGCAGCTTGCAGGCGGGAACTGAAGCTTTCTTT. As protein: CASSLQAGTEAFF. Variable domain in full (rest from reference TRBV7-3 and TRBJ1-1): GAGVSQTPSNKVTEKGKYVELRCDPISGHTALYWYRQSLGQGPEFLIYFQGTGAADDSGLPNDRFFAVRPEGSVSTLKIQRTERGDSAVYLCASSLQAGTEAFFGQGTRLTVV.

The chain links TRBV15 to TRBJ2-6, with D possibly being TRBD1 (5 bases). The CDR3 contains 18 residues. Germline V gene lookup returns CDR1 LNHNV and CDR2 YYDKDF (reference sequence). Trimming took 0 bases from V and 3 from J, leaving 15 bases between them. The CDR3 reads CATSRDFGAIGGANVLTF. CDR3 in DNA: TGTGCCACCAGCAGAGATTTTGGGGCTATAGGTGGGGCCAACGTCCTGACTTTC.

About this clone itself: The identical CDR3 is also encoded by other nucleotide sequences in the sample. The chain joins TRBV18 to TRBJ2-7; 7 nucleotides agree with TRBD1. With 3 bases clipped from V and 2 bases from J, the junction kept 4 bases outside the gene matches. From germline, CDR1 is KGHSH and CDR2 LQKENI. The CDR3 has 14 residues. The CDR3 sequence is CASSPSGGPYEQYF. For the CDR3, the DNA is TGTGCCAGCTCACCTTCAGGGGGTCCCTACGAGCAGTACTTC.

The chain recombines TRBV27 with TRBJ2-1; 7 bases fit TRBD2. Per germline, CDR1 MNHEY and CDR2 SMNVEV (reference sequence). This CDR3 contains 15 residues. Trimming at V came to 2 bases and at J to 9 bases, leaving 10 bases not matched to a gene. The CDR3: CASSLRLAASGEQFF. The CDR3 DNA reads TGTGCCAGCAGTTTACGCCTAGCGGCTAGCGGTGAGCAGTTCTTC.

The rearrangement joins TRBV7-8 to TRBJ1-2; no reliable D call. This CDR3 spans 13 amino acids. CDR1 and CDR2 from the germline V gene are SGHVS and FQNEAQ. V lost 3 bases, J lost 3 bases, and 8 bases lay in between. CDR3 residues: CASSFDNDYGYTF. The CDR3, as DNA: TGTGCCAGCAGCTTCGACAACGACTATGGCTACACCTTC.

The genes are TRBV15 and TRBJ2-1; possible D gene TRBD2, 5 bases. This CDR3 comprises 16 residues. V gave up 1 base and J gave up 6 bases, with 16 bases separating them. Germline CDR1 LNHNV, CDR2 YYDKDF (reference sequence). In DNA, the CDR3 is TGTGCCACCAGCAGAGGGCCAGCGGCAGTCCCCAATGAGCAGTTCTTC. It translates to CATSRGPAAVPNEQFF.